This TCR beta chain was recorded in a study of shared clonotypes between healthy human individuals. The assay was immunoSEQ multiplex PCR, and TCRdb's table has in-frame clones only and misses some. This table holds millions of clones, about 92% found once. Looked up from germline, CDR1 is MNHEY and CDR2 is SVGAGI. CDR3 length equals 14 residues. With 2 bases removed from V and 4 bases from J, the gap between germline ends came to 11 bases. Material for sequencing was naive CD4+ T cells sorted from blood. The subset was: CD45RA+ positively selected. V is TRBV6-5 and J is TRBJ1-2, with D perhaps matching TRBD1 (5 bases). The TCR originated in a young man in good health. The CDR3 coding sequence is TGTGCCAGCAGTTACCGGGGGTTAGGCTATGGCTACACCTTC. It is translated as CASSYRGLGYGYTF.